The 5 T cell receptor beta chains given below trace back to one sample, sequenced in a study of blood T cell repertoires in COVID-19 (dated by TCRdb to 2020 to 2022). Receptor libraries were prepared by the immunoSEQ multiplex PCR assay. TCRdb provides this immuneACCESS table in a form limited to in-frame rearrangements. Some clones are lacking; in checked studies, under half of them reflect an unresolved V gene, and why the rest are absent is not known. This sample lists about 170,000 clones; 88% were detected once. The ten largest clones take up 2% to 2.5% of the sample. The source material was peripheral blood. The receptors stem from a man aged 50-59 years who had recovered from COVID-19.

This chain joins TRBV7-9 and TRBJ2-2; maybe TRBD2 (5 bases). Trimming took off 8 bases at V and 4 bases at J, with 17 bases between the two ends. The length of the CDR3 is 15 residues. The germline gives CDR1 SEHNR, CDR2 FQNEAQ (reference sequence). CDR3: CASRPPGGGTGELFF. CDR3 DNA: TGTGCCAGCCGACCCCCTGGCGGAGGCACCGGGGAGCTGTTTTTT.

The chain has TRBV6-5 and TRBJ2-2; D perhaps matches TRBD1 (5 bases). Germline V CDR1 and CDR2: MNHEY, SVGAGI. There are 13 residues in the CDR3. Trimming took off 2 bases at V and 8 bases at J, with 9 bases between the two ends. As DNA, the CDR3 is TGTGCCAGCAGTTACGGGCAGGGAGGGGAGCTGTTTTTT. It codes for CASSYGQGGELFF.

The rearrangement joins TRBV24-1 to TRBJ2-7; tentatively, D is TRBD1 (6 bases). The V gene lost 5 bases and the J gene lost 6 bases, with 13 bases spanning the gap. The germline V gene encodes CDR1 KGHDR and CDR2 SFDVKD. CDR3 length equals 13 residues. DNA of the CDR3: TGTGCCACCAGTGTAACAGGGCTGCGCGAGCAGTACTTC. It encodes CATSVTGLREQYF.

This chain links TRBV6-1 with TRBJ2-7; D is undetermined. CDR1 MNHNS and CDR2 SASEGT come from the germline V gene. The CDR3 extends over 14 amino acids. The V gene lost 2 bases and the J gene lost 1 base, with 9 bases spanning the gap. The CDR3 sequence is CASSEPADSYEQYF. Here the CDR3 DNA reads TGTGCCAGCAGTGAACCCGCGGATTCCTACGAGCAGTACTTC.

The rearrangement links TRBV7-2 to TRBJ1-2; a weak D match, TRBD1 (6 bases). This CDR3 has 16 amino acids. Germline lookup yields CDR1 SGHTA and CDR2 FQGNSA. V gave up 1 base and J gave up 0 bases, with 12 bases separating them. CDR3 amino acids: CASSLEGGQPNYGYTF. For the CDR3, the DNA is TGTGCCAGCAGCTTAGAGGGGGGGCAGCCTAACTATGGCTACACCTTC.